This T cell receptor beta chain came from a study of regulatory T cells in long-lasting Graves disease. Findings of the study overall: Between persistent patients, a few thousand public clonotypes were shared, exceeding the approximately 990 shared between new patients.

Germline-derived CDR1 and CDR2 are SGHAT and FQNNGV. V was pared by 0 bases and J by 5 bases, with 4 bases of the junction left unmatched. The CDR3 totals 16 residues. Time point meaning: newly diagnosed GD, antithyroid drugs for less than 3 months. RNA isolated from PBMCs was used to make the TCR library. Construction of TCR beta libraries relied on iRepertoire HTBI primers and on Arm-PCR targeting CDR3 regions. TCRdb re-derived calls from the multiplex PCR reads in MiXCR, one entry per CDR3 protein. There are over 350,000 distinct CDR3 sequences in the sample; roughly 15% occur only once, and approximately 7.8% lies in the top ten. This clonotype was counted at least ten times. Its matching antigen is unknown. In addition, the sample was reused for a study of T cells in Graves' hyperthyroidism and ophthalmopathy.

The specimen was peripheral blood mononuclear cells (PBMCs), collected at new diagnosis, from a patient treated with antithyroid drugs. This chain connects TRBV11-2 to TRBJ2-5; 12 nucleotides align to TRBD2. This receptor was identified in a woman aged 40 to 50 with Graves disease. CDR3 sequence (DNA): TGTGCCAGCAGCTTAGAGGGGGGACTAGCGGGCGAGACCCAGTACTTC. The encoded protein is CASSLEGGLAGETQYF.